Presented here are 18 T cell receptor beta chains from one specimen sequenced in a study of B cell selection in AIRE deficiency. The sorted conventional CD4 T cells were gated as CD4+CD127+. Assay used: immunoSEQ multiplex PCR; TCRdb lists only in-frame clones, some missing. The sample carries 20,000 to 30,000 clones, about 95% recorded once. The specimen sequenced was CD4+CD127+ conventional T cells sorted from PBMCs. The receptor set was obtained from a human donor in good health.

V gene TRBV30 combines with J gene TRBJ1-4, with a weak D call TRBD1 (6 bases). CDR1 is GTSNPN and CDR2 is SVGIG in the germline V gene (reference sequence). The CDR3 length is 15 residues. V lost 0 bases and J lost 6, with 14 bases in between. CDR3 DNA: TGTGCCTGGAGTGTAGCTCCGGGGGCAGATGAAAAACTGTTTTTT. This encodes CAWSVAPGADEKLFF. Using reference TRBV30 and TRBJ1-4 for the parts outside the CDR3, the full variable domain is SQTIHQWPATLVQPVGSPLSLECTVEGTSNPNLYWYRQAAGRGLQLLFYSVGIGQISSEVPQNLSASRPQDRQFILSSKKLLLSDSGFYLCAWSVAPGADEKLFFGSGTQLSVL.

This clone was counted once. CDR3 DNA sequence: TGCGCCAGCAGCTTCCGGGACAGGGGGCTAGATACGCAGTATTTT. Protein sequence: CASSFRDRGLDTQYF. V is TRBV5-1 and J is TRBJ2-3; 12 bases line up with TRBD1. Germline CDR1 and CDR2: SGHRS and YFSETQ. This CDR3 is 15 amino acids long. V lost 2 bases to trimming and J lost 5 bases; unmatched junction nucleotides: 3.

J is TRBJ1-5 and V is TRBV28, with D possibly matching TRBD1 (5 bases). V lost 2 bases to trimming and J lost 6 bases, with 14 bases between them. CDR1 is MDHEN and CDR2 is SYDVKM in the germline V gene. This CDR3 spans 15 amino acids. The CDR3 loop reads CASSLEGGGLQPQHF. The DNA of the CDR3 is TGTGCCAGCAGTTTAGAAGGCGGGGGACTTCAGCCCCAGCATTTT.

This sequence joins TRBV6-1 and TRBJ1-1; D is unclear. The CDR3 is 13 residues long. With 3 bases removed from V and 4 bases from J, the gap between germline ends came to 9 bases. The germline CDR1 and CDR2 sequences are MNHNS and SASEGT. CDR3 protein: CASSDRGRTEAFF. In DNA, the CDR3 is TGTGCCAGCAGTGACCGCGGGCGCACTGAAGCTTTCTTT.

CDR3: CASSPRTAYNSPLHF. The CDR3 DNA is TGCGCCAGCAGCCCACGGACCGCCTATAATTCACCCCTCCACTTT. The chain combines TRBV5-1 with TRBJ1-6; D gene ambiguous. CDR3 length: 15 amino acids. Germline values: CDR1 SGHRS, CDR2 YFSETQ. The V end was cut by 4 bases, the J end by 2 bases, with 10 bases between.

The V and J genes are TRBV10-3 and TRBJ1-3; D might be TRBD1 (5 bases). Between the trimmed V and J ends, which lost 5 bases and 0 bases, there was a span of 11 bases. The germline V gene has CDR1 ENHRY and CDR2 SYGVKD. The CDR3 has 15 residues. The CDR3 loop is CAISQDTNSGNTIYF. The CDR3 DNA is TGTGCCATCAGTCAGGACACCAACTCTGGAAACACCATATATTTT.

The gene calls are TRBV7-8 and TRBJ2-1, with no clear D. Germline loops: CDR1 SGHVS, CDR2 FQNEAQ. V lost 3 bases to trimming and J lost 6 bases, with 3 bases between them. This CDR3 comprises 11 residues. CDR3 sequence: CASSFSNEQFF. The DNA of the CDR3 is TGTGCCAGCAGCTTTAGCAATGAGCAGTTCTTC.

This chain links TRBV6-5 with TRBJ1-6; weak D call: TRBD1 (5 bases). The V and J ends lost 5 bases and 10 bases respectively, with 15 bases between them. CDR1 is MNHEY and CDR2 is SVGAGI in the germline V gene. This CDR3 comprises 14 residues. The DNA for the CDR3 is TGTGCCAGCAGTCCCCTGCAGGGAGGATCACCCCTCCACTTT. Translating it yields CASSPLQGGSPLHF.

The V and J genes are TRBV18 and TRBJ2-2; 7 bases are shared with TRBD2. V was clipped by 10 bases and J by 4 bases; unmatched bases: 9. Germline V CDR1 and CDR2: KGHSH, LQKENI. CDR3 size: 14 residues. CDR3 region: CATRPSSGTGELFF. CDR3 coding DNA: TGTGCCACCCGGCCGTCTAGCGGCACCGGGGAGCTGTTTTTT.

V usage is TRBV7-9 and J usage is TRBJ1-4; 10 bases are a match to TRBD1. V was pared by 5 bases and J by 7 bases, with 7 bases of the junction left unmatched. CDR1 and CDR2 from the germline V gene are SEHNR and FQNEAQ (reference sequence). This CDR3 region has 15 residues. The DNA of the CDR3 is TGTGCCAGCAGCCCATCCGGGACAGGGGTTGAAAAACTGTTTTTT. It is translated as CASSPSGTGVEKLFF.

The V call is TRBV11-3, the J call TRBJ2-1; no clear D. V lost 5 bases and J 8 bases, leaving 10 bases between the germline ends. The CDR3 loop spans 12 amino acids. Germline assignment: CDR1 SGHNT and CDR2 YENEEA. The CDR3 loop reads CASSRLEDEQFF. The CDR3 bases are TGTGCCAGCAGCCGCCTAGAAGATGAGCAGTTCTTC. The full variable domain, its missing parts supplied by reference TRBV11-3 and TRBJ2-1, is EAGVVQSPRYKIIEKKQPVAFWCNPISGHNTLYWYLQNLGQGPELLIRYENEEAVDDSQLPKDRFSAERLKGVDSTLKIQPAELGDSAVYLCASSRLEDEQFFGPGTRLTVL.

J is TRBJ1-5 and V is TRBV4-3; TRBD1 aligns across 7 bases. Germline V gene lookup returns CDR1 LGHNA and CDR2 YSLEER. This CDR3 region has 14 residues. V trimming: 3 bases; J trimming: 8 bases; junction bases outside the gene matches: 7. The chain's CDR3 is CASSQVYRGEPQHF. DNA of the CDR3: TGCGCCAGCAGCCAGGTTTACAGGGGCGAGCCCCAGCATTTT.

This clone appeared a single time. The V call is TRBV19, the J call TRBJ1-1; no definite D call. This CDR3 contains 11 residues. With 10 bases removed from V and 6 bases from J, the gap between germline ends came to 12 bases. Germline lookup yields CDR1 LNHDA and CDR2 SQIVND (reference sequence). The CDR3 sequence: CATHQAAEAFF. The CDR3, as DNA: TGTGCCACTCACCAGGCGGCTGAAGCTTTCTTT.

This chain uses TRBV28 with TRBJ2-5; 11 positions match TRBD2. CDR3 length equals 15 residues. CDR1 and CDR2 from the germline V gene are MDHEN and SYDVKM. The ends lost 6 bases at V and 4 bases at J; junction bases unmatched: 7. DNA of the CDR3: TGTGCCAGCAGCCCTGCACTAGCGGGGGTAGAGACCCAGTACTTC. It yields the protein CASSPALAGVETQYF.

This clone has a single count. V is TRBV28 and J is TRBJ2-5, with 9 bases identical to TRBD1. This CDR3 spans 15 amino acids. V trimming: 8 bases; J trimming: 2 bases; junction bases outside the gene matches: 9. CDR1 is MDHEN, CDR2 SYDVKM, per germline. CDR3 loop: CASATGTGIQETQYF. CDR3 nucleotides: TGTGCCAGCGCGACCGGGACAGGGATACAAGAGACCCAGTACTTC.

The chain joins TRBV7-6 to TRBJ2-3; possible D gene TRBD2, 6 bases. V lost 1 base and J lost 0, with 14 bases in between. This CDR3 has 17 residues. CDR1 SGHVS and CDR2 FNYEAQ come from the germline V gene. The CDR3: CASSLVGPGTSTDTQYF. CDR3 bases: TGTGCCAGCAGCTTAGTAGGACCCGGGACTAGCACAGATACGCAGTATTTT.

This chain joins TRBV7-9 and TRBJ2-7; D might be TRBD1 or TRBD2, each matching 6 bases. There are 15 residues in the CDR3. V was pared by 0 bases and J by 5 bases, with 14 bases between. Germline lookup yields CDR1 SEHNR and CDR2 FQNEAQ (reference sequence). CDR3: CASSLARGLADEQYF. The CDR3 bases are TGTGCCAGCAGCTTAGCCAGGGGACTTGCGGACGAGCAGTACTTC.

The genes are TRBV5-6 and TRBJ2-5, with 16 nucleotides matching TRBD2. The V gene end was trimmed by 4 bases and the J gene end by 2 bases; junction bases not matched to a gene: 2. The germline gives CDR1 SGHDT, CDR2 YYEEEE. The CDR3 sequence is 16 residues long. CDR3 residues: CASSVGLAGGQETQYF. CDR3 nucleotide sequence: TGTGCCAGCAGCGTGGGACTAGCGGGGGGGCAAGAGACCCAGTACTTC. Supplemented by reference TRBV5-6 and TRBJ2-5, the full variable domain reads DAGVTQSPTHLIKTRGQQVTLRCSPKSGHDTVSWYQQALGQGPQFIFQYYEEEERQRGNFPDRFSGHQFPNYSSELNVNALLLGDSALYLCASSVGLAGGQETQYFGPGTRLLVL.